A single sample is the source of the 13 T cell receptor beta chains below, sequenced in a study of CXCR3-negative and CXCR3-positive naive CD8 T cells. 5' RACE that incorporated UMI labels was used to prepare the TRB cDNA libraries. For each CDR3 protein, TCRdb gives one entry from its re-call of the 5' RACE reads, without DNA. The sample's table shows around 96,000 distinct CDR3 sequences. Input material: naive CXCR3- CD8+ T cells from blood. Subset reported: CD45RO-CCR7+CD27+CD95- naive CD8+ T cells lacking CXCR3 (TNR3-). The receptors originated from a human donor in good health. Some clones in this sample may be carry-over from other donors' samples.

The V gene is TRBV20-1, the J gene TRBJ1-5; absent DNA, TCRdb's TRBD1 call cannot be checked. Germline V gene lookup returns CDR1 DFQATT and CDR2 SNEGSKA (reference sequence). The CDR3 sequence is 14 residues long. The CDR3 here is CSAIRDTDYQPQHF.

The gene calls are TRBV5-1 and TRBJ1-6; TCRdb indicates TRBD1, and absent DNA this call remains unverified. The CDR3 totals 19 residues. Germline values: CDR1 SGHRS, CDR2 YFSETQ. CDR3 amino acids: CASSFTGTGGASYNSPLHF.

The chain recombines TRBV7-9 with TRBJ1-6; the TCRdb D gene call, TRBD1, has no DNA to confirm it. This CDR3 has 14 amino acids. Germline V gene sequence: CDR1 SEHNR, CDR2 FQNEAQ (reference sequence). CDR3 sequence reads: CASSPGQGSSPLHF.

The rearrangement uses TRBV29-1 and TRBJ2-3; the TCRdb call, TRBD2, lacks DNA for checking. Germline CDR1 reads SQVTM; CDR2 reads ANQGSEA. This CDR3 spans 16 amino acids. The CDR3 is CSVEDTSGDYTDTQYF.

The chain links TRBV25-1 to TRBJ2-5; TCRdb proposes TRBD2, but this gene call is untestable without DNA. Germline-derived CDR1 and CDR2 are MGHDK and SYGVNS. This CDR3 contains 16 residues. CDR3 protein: CASSFGTSGFVETQYF.

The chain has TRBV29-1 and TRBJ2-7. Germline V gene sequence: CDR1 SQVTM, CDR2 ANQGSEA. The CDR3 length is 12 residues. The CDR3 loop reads CSVEQEPYEQYF.

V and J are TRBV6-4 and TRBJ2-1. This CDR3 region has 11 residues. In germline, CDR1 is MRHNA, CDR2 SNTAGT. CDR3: CASSYGNEQFF.

Here the CDR3 reads CASSEAWRSSYEQYF. The chain links TRBV6-1 to TRBJ2-7. CDR1 is MNHNS and CDR2 is SASEGT in the germline V gene. This CDR3 is built from 15 residues.

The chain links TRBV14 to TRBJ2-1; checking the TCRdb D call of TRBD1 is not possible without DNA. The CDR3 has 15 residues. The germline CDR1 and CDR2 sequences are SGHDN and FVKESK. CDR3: CASRRGRGSYNEQFF. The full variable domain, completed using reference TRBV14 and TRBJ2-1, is EAGVTQFPSHSVIEKGQTVTLRCDPISGHDNLYWYRRVMGKEIKFLLHFVKESKQDESGMPNNRFLAERTGGTYSTLKVQPAELEDSGVYFCASRRGRGSYNEQFFGPGTRLTVL.

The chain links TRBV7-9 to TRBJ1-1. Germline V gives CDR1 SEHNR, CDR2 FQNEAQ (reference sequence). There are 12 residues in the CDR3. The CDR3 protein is CASSFGDTEAFF.

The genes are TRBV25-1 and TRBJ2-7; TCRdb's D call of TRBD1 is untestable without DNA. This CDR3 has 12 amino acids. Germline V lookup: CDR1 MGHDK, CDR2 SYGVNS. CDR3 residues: CASSTGSYEQYF.

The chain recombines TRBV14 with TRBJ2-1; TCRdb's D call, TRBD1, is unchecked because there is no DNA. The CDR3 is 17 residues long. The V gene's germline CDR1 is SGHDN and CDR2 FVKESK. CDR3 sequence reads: CASSQDWGGAGDNEQFF. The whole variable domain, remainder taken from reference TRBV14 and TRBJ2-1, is EAGVTQFPSHSVIEKGQTVTLRCDPISGHDNLYWYRRVMGKEIKFLLHFVKESKQDESGMPNNRFLAERTGGTYSTLKVQPAELEDSGVYFCASSQDWGGAGDNEQFFGPGTRLTVL.

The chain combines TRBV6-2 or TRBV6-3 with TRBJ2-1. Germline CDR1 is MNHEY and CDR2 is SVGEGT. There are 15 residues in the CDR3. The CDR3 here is CASSHTESSYNEQFF.